The present entry profiles one T cell receptor (beta chain) with its context. J lost 7 bases, V lost 6 bases, and 9 bases had no gene match. The CDR3 consists of 15 residues. CDR1 and CDR2 (germline): MNHEY, SVGAGI. This entry is derived from a study of blood T cell repertoires in COVID-19. Data came from immunoSEQ multiplex PCR; TCRdb stores just in-frame clones and leaves some out. The repertoire includes more than 200,000 clones, 85% to 90% of them detected once, and 1.5% to 2% sits in the top ten. This clonotype was sampled from a woman between 50 and 59 years old who had recovered from COVID-19. The chain carries TRBV6-5 and TRBJ1-5; 10 positions match TRBD1. The source material was PBMCs or T cells enriched from blood (not recorded which). The CDR3, as DNA: TGTGCCAGCAGACCCGACAGGGGGCGCGAACAGCCCCAGCATTTT. Protein sequence: CASRPDRGREQPQHF.